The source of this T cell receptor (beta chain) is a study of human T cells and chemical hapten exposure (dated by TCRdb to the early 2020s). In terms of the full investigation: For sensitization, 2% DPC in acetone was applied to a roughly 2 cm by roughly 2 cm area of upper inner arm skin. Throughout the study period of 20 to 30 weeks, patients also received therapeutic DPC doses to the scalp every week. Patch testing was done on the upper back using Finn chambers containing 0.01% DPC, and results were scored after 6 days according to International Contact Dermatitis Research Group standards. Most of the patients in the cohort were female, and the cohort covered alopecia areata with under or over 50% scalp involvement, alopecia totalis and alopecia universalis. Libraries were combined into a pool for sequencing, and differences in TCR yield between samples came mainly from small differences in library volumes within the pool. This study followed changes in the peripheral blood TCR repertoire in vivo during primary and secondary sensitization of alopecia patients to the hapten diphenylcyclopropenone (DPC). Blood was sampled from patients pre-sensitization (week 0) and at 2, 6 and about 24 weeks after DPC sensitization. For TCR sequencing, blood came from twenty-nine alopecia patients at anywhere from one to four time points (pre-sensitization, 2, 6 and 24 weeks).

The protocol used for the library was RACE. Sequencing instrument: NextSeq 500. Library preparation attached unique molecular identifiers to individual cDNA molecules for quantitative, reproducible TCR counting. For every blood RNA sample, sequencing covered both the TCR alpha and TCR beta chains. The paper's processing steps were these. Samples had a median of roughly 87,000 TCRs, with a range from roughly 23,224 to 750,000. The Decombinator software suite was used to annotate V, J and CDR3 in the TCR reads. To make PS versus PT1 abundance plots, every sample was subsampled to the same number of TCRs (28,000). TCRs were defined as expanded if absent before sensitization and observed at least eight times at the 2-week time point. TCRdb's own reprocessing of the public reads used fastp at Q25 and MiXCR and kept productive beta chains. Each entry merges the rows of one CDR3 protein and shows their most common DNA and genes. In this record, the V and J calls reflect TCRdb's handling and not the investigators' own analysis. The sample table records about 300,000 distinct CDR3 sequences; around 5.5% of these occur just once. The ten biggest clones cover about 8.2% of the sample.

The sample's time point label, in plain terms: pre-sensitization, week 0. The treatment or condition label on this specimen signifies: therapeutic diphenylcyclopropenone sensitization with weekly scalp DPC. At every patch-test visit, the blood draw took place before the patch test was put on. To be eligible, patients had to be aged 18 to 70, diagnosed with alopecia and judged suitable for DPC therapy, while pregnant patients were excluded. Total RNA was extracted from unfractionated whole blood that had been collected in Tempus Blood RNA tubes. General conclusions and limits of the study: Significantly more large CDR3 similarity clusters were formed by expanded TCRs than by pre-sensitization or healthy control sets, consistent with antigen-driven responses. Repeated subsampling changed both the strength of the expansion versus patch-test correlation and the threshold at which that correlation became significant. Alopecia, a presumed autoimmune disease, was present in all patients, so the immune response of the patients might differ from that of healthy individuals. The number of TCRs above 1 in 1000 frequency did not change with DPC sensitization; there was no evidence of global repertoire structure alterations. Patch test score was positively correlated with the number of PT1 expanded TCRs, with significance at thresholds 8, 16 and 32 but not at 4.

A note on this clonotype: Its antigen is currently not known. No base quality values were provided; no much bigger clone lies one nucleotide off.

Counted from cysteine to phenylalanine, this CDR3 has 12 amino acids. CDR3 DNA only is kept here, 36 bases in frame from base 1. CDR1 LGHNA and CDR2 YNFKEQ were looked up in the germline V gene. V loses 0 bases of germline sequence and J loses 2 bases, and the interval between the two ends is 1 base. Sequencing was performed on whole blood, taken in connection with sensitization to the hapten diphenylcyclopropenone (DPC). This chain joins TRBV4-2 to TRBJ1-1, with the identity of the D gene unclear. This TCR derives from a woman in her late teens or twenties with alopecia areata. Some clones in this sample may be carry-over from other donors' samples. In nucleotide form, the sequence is TGTGCCAGCAGCCAAGACAACACTGAAGCTTTCTTT. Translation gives CASSQDNTEAFF.